A single sample is the source of the 10 T cell receptor beta chains below, sequenced in a study of shared clonotypes between healthy human individuals. The assay was immunoSEQ multiplex PCR, and TCRdb's table has in-frame clones only and misses some. The sample includes some 320,000 clones, roughly 91% of them seen just once. Sequencing was carried out using memory CD8+ T cells sorted from blood. The subset here: CD45RO+ cells pooled with CCR7-negative TemRA cells. These receptors came from a man aged 18 to 35 in good health.

The chain carries TRBV28 and TRBJ2-7; D is uncertain. The CDR3 contains 12 residues. The germline V gene encodes CDR1 MDHEN and CDR2 SYDVKM. V gave up 5 bases and J gave up 4 bases, with 9 bases separating them. CDR3 protein: CASSPYTYEQYF. Here the CDR3 DNA reads TGTGCCAGCAGTCCTTACACTTACGAGCAGTACTTC. Combining the CDR3 with reference TRBV28 and TRBJ2-7 gives the whole variable domain DVKVTQSSRYLVKRTGEKVFLECVQDMDHENMFWYRQDPGLGLRLIYFSYDVKMKEKGDIPEGYSVSREKKERFSLILESASTNQTSMYLCASSPYTYEQYFGPGTRLTVT.

The chain employs TRBV10-1 and TRBJ1-5; 8 bases are shared with TRBD1. The germline CDR1 and CDR2 sequences are WNHNN and SYGVQD (reference sequence). The junction had 10 bases not matched to a gene; V was cut back by 5 bases and J by 4 bases. The CDR3 runs to 16 residues. This CDR3 is CASSQRTGTGNQPQHF. CDR3 sequence (DNA): TGCGCCAGCAGTCAGCGGACCGGGACAGGAAATCAGCCCCAGCATTTT.

The chain has TRBV4-1 and TRBJ2-7, with D perhaps TRBD1 (6 bases). Germline lookup yields CDR1 MGHRA and CDR2 YSYEKL. The CDR3 contains 12 residues. Trimming removed 4 bases from V and 7 bases from J, with 11 bases in between. CDR3 sequence reads: CASSLIGGEQYF. The CDR3 DNA sequence: TGCGCCAGCAGCCTCATAGGGGGTGAGCAGTACTTC.

The chain uses TRBV13 and TRBJ2-3; possible D gene TRBD2, 6 bases. This CDR3 is built from 15 residues. With 1 base removed from V and 3 bases from J, the gap between germline ends came to 11 bases. The V gene's germline CDR1 is PRHDT and CDR2 FYEKMQ (reference sequence). CDR3 protein: CASSLAGVWTDTQYF. Here the CDR3 DNA reads TGTGCCAGCAGCTTAGCGGGAGTTTGGACAGATACGCAGTATTTT.

The chain employs TRBV6-1 and TRBJ1-4; 8 nucleotides agree with TRBD1. V lost 1 base and J lost 7; bases outside the gene matches: 8. The CDR3 sequence is 16 residues long. Germline V gene lookup returns CDR1 MNHNS and CDR2 SASEGT. This CDR3 reads CASSEGYRGFVEKLFF. The CDR3 bases are TGTGCCAGCAGTGAAGGCTACAGGGGGTTCGTTGAAAAACTGTTTTTT.

The rearrangement links TRBV28 to TRBJ2-3, with TRBD1 matching 8 bases. The CDR3 length is 18 residues. The V and J ends lost 6 bases and 3 bases, in that order; junction bases with no gene match: 17. Germline values: CDR1 MDHEN, CDR2 SYDVKM. The CDR3 nucleotides are TGTGCCAGCAGCCACTTTGGTGGCCAGGGGGCTGGTACAGATACGCAGTATTTT. Its translation is CASSHFGGQGAGTDTQYF. Drawing the rest from reference TRBV28 and TRBJ2-3, the complete variable domain is DVKVTQSSRYLVKRTGEKVFLECVQDMDHENMFWYRQDPGLGLRLIYFSYDVKMKEKGDIPEGYSVSREKKERFSLILESASTNQTSMYLCASSHFGGQGAGTDTQYFGPGTRLTVL.

The J gene is TRBJ1-1, the V gene TRBV2; tentative D call: TRBD1 (6 bases). CDR1 SNHLY and CDR2 FYNNEI come from the germline V gene. The V end lost 2 bases, the J end lost 5 bases, and 15 bases lay between the germline ends. This CDR3 region has 15 residues. CDR3 in DNA: TGTGCCAGCAGTGAAACAGGGAATTGGCGGACTGAAGCTTTCTTT. It codes for CASSETGNWRTEAFF.

The chain couples TRBV5-6 to TRBJ2-3; D uncertain. Trimming took 1 base from V and 6 from J, leaving 9 bases between them. Germline assignment: CDR1 SGHDT and CDR2 YYEEEE. The CDR3 runs to 13 residues. CDR3: CASSLWPPDTQYF. For the CDR3, the DNA is TGTGCCAGCAGCTTGTGGCCCCCTGATACGCAGTATTTT.

The rearrangement links TRBV2 to TRBJ2-7; 11 nucleotides line up with TRBD2. This CDR3 contains 18 residues. V lost 7 bases and J lost 3; bases outside the gene matches: 17. CDR1 and CDR2 from the germline V gene are SNHLY and FYNNEI. CDR3 sequence reads: CASNPSPGSGLADYEQYF. The CDR3 nucleotides are TGTGCCAGCAACCCCTCCCCCGGGTCGGGACTAGCGGACTACGAGCAGTACTTC. Variable domain in full (rest from reference TRBV2 and TRBJ2-7): EPEVTQTPSHQVTQMGQEVILRCVPISNHLYFYWYRQILGQKVEFLVSFYNNEISEKSEIFDDQFSVERPDGSNFTLKIRSTKLEDSAMYFCASNPSPGSGLADYEQYFGPGTRLTVT.

The CDR3 sequence: CASSGDHEDTQYF. In DNA form, the CDR3 reads TGTGCCAGCAGTGGAGATCACGAGGATACGCAGTATTTT. The J gene is TRBJ2-3, the V gene TRBV6-5, with D hard to call. Looked up from germline, CDR1 is MNHEY and CDR2 is SVGAGI. This CDR3 spans 13 amino acids. V lost 5 bases and J lost 6, with 12 bases in between.